This is a list of T cell receptor beta chains from one sample in a study of T-cell memory formation after mild COVID-19. TCRdb itself ran the 5' RACE reads through MiXCR, one entry per CDR3 protein. The data hold 140,000 or so distinct CDR3 sequences, with 14% observed a single time. The specimen sequenced was PBMCs or a T cell subset sorted from them (not recorded which). The receptors were gathered from an adult woman who had mild COVID-19 (a few samples of this study predate the infection). Cell type and time point are not known. CDR3s include the opening cysteine and the closing phenylalanine or tryptophan. D genes are given only for firm matches. Clone size is shown for a subset of rows, as once, few, many or a class of expanded clone.

length	size	D	V	J	DNA	CDR3
13	few	-	TRBV5-1	TRBJ1-1	TGCGCCAGCAGCTTGTACTATTACACTGAAGCTTTCTTT	CASSLYYYTEAFF
14	few	TRBD2	TRBV5-1	TRBJ2-2	TGCGCCAGCAGCCCTAGCGGGGCCCCTGGGGAGCTGTTTTTT	CASSPSGAPGELFF
15	-	-	TRBV7-9	TRBJ2-7	TGTGCCAGCAGCTTAGTATTCGACAGATTCTACGAGCAGTACTTC	CASSLVFDRFYEQYF
15	-	-	TRBV14	TRBJ1-1	TGTGCCAGCAGCCAAACGCGACAGCCGAACACTGAAGCTTTCTTT	CASSQTRQPNTEAFF
15	few	TRBD1	TRBV5-6	TRBJ2-7	TGTGCCAGCAGCTACCGACAGGGGAACTCCTACGAGCAGTACTTC	CASSYRQGNSYEQYF
17	-	-	TRBV4-3	TRBJ1-1	TGCGCCAGCAGCCAAGATGCGGTAATGGGCGACAACACTGAAGCTTTCTTT	CASSQDAVMGDNTEAFF
13	few	-	TRBV2	TRBJ1-5	TGTGCCAGCAGGCGGATCTTTCGTGAGCCCCAGCATTTT	CASRRIFREPQHF
14	many	TRBD2	TRBV5-1	TRBJ2-7	TGCGCCAGCAGTTACGGGACTAGCGGATACGAGCAGTACTTC	CASSYGTSGYEQYF
14	many	-	TRBV5-1	TRBJ1-2	TGCGCCAGCAGCTCCCCCTCCGACAACTATGGCTACACCTTC	CASSSPSDNYGYTF
15	few	-	TRBV7-3	TRBJ2-1	TGTGCCAGCAGCTCCCTTGGGGCAGGGCTAGGTGAGCAGTTCTTC	CASSSLGAGLGEQFF
13	few	-	TRBV11-1	TRBJ2-7	TGTGCCAGCAGCTCATCGACAGGCTACGAGCAGTACTTC	CASSSSTGYEQYF
12	many	-	TRBV5-6	TRBJ2-7	TGTGCCAGCAGCTTGGCGTGGGAGGAGCAGTACTTC	CASSLAWEEQYF
15	-	TRBD1	TRBV7-2	TRBJ2-3	TGTGCCAGCAGCTATCGGACAGGGGGCGCAGATACGCAGTATTTT	CASSYRTGGADTQYF
11	-	-	TRBV6-2/TRBV6-3	TRBJ2-4	TGTGCCAGCAGTTACGGCAACATTCAGTACTTC	CASSYGNIQYF
12	-	-	TRBV10-3	TRBJ1-1	TGTGCCATCACCCCCGGGAACACTGAAGCTTTCTTT	CAITPGNTEAFF
12	many	-	TRBV7-9	TRBJ2-3	TGTGCCAGCAGCTTCCAGGGGGATACGCAGTATTTT	CASSFQGDTQYF
16	-	TRBD1	TRBV9	TRBJ2-1	TGTGCCAGCAGCCCGGTTGGGGTGACAGGGGGAATCGAGCAGTTCTTC	CASSPVGVTGGIEQFF
12	-	-	TRBV7-2	TRBJ2-7	TGTGCCAGCAGCTTACGATCCTACGAGCAGTACTTC	CASSLRSYEQYF
20	-	-	TRBV5-4	TRBJ1-6	TGTGCCAGCAGCTTACCCGGTGGTACTGACAGGCTGGGGGATAATTCACCCCTCCACTTT	CASSLPGGTDRLGDNSPLHF
10	few	-	TRBV19	TRBJ2-7	TGTGCCAAGTATGGGGACGAGCAGTACTTC	CAKYGDEQYF
14	-	-	TRBV5-6	TRBJ1-4	TGTGCCAGCAGCCCGAACTACCCGGCGAACGAACTGTTTTTT	CASSPNYPANELFF
13	many	-	TRBV7-6	TRBJ2-7	TGTGCCAGCAGCTTAGATCTAGGGGACGAGCAGTACTTC	CASSLDLGDEQYF
15	few	-	TRBV5-4	TRBJ2-3	TGTGCCAGCGCCTACAGGGGACTGATTACAGATACGCAGTATTTT	CASAYRGLITDTQYF
10	many	-	TRBV29-1	TRBJ2-7	TGCAGCGTTGGTGGGTACGAGCAGTACTTC	CSVGGYEQYF
12	-	-	TRBV20-1	TRBJ2-7	TGCAGTGCTATCATCTTGGGCTACGAGCAGTACTTC	CSAIILGYEQYF
15	few	TRBD2	TRBV15	TRBJ2-7	TGTGCCACCAGCAGAGATGGGTCTAGCGGCCTAGAGCAGTACTTC	CATSRDGSSGLEQYF
13	large	-	TRBV2	TRBJ2-7	TGTGCCAGCAGCGGAGGGGTCTCTTACGAGCAGTACTTC	CASSGGVSYEQYF
16	-	-	TRBV7-9	TRBJ1-2	TGTGCCAGCAGCTTAGCGACGGGACCCTCCCACTATGGCTACACCTTC	CASSLATGPSHYGYTF
15	once	-	TRBV29-1	TRBJ2-3	TGCAGCGTTGAGGGGTCAGGAGGAAGCACAGATACGCAGTATTTT	CSVEGSGGSTDTQYF
15	-	TRBD2	TRBV12-3/TRBV12-4	TRBJ2-5	TGTGCCAGCAGTCCCGGACCAGCGGGGGGAGAGACCCAGTACTTC	CASSPGPAGGETQYF
14	once	-	TRBV3-1	TRBJ2-5	TGTGCCAGCAGCCAAGAAGTGTATCGGGAGACCCAGTACTTC	CASSQEVYRETQYF
16	-	-	TRBV12-3/TRBV12-4	TRBJ1-2	TGTGCCAGCAGTTTAGGGGGGGTACAAGCTAACTATGGCTACACCTTC	CASSLGGVQANYGYTF
16	few	TRBD2	TRBV14	TRBJ2-3	TGTGCCAGCAGCCCCCAAGCGGGAGGGCCCGCAGATACGCAGTATTTT	CASSPQAGGPADTQYF
13	-	TRBD1	TRBV11-3	TRBJ2-4	TGTGCCAGCAGCGCCCGGGACAGGAACATTCAGTACTTC	CASSARDRNIQYF
14	-	-	TRBV5-5	TRBJ2-6	TGTGCCAGCAGCTTGGATGACGGGGCCAACGTCCTGACTTTC	CASSLDDGANVLTF
15	-	-	TRBV4-3	TRBJ2-4	TGCGCCAGCAGCCAAGAAATACTAGAGAGAGACATTCAGTACTTC	CASSQEILERDIQYF
14	-	TRBD1	TRBV5-4	TRBJ1-1	TGTGCCAGCAGCTACCCGGGGACAGGGGCTGAAGCTTTCTTT	CASSYPGTGAEAFF
17	few	-	TRBV7-6	TRBJ2-2	TGTGCCAGCAGCTTAGATTTGGCCGGCAAGGCCACCGGGGAGCTGTTTTTT	CASSLDLAGKATGELFF
14	-	-	TRBV4-2	TRBJ2-2	TGTGCCAGCAGCCAAGAATACAGCACCGGGGAGCTGTTTTTT	CASSQEYSTGELFF
18	-	TRBD1	TRBV20-1	TRBJ1-3	TGCAGTGCTGAGCCCCCTGTAAGCGCAGGGGGATTTGGAAACACCATATATTTT	CSAEPPVSAGGFGNTIYF
14	few	-	TRBV27	TRBJ1-1	TGTGCCAGCAGTTTATGGTCAGTGAACACTGAAGCTTTCTTT	CASSLWSVNTEAFF
15	-	-	TRBV20-1	TRBJ1-5	TGCAGTGCTAGAGAAGACAGGAATAGCAATCAGCCCCAGCATTTT	CSAREDRNSNQPQHF
15	-	TRBD2	TRBV29-1	TRBJ2-3	TGCAGCGTTGAAGGGACTAGCGACAGCACAGATACGCAGTATTTT	CSVEGTSDSTDTQYF
16	few	TRBD2	TRBV7-9	TRBJ2-5	TGTGCCAGCAGCCCTCGGACTAGCGGGGGACAAGAGACCCAGTACTTC	CASSPRTSGGQETQYF
16	-	-	TRBV24-1	TRBJ2-6	TGTGCCACCAGTGACACGCGGGTCTCTGGGGCCAACGTCCTGACTTTC	CATSDTRVSGANVLTF
15	many	-	TRBV4-2	TRBJ1-2	TGTGCCAGCAGCCAAGATTTTTTAATAATCTATGGCTACACCTTC	CASSQDFLIIYGYTF
13	-	TRBD2	TRBV7-6	TRBJ2-3	TGTGCCAGCGGCCGGGACTACACAGATACGCAGTATTTT	CASGRDYTDTQYF
17	-	TRBD2	TRBV12-3/TRBV12-4	TRBJ2-3	TGTGCCAGCAGTCGGACTAGCGGGGGGTACGTGACAGATACGCAGTATTTT	CASSRTSGGYVTDTQYF
16	-	-	TRBV4-1	TRBJ2-3	TGCGCCAGCAGCCACATATGGGACCAAGGCACAGATACGCAGTATTTT	CASSHIWDQGTDTQYF
13	-	TRBD1	TRBV29-1	TRBJ2-7	TGCAGCGTTGCCTTGACAGGGGGCTACGAGCAGTACTTC	CSVALTGGYEQYF
14	few	TRBD1	TRBV6-5	TRBJ1-1	TGTGCCAGCAGCCCAAGCCGGACAGGGAGTGAGGCTTTCTTT	CASSPSRTGSEAFF
13	-	-	TRBV18	TRBJ2-7	TGTGCCAGCTCACCGGGACCACTCTACGAGCAGTACTTC	CASSPGPLYEQYF
14	few	-	TRBV29-1	TRBJ2-7	TGCAGCGTTGACACAGGCTCCGGCTCCTACGAGCAGTACTTC	CSVDTGSGSYEQYF
15	many	TRBD2	TRBV4-2	TRBJ2-3	TGTGCCAGCAGCCAAGTCGGGGGGGCGGTAGATACGCAGTATTTT	CASSQVGGAVDTQYF
14	-	TRBD2	TRBV2	TRBJ2-7	TGTGCCATAGGGATGGCGGGAGAGGCGTACGAGCAGTACTTC	CAIGMAGEAYEQYF
14	few	TRBD2	TRBV12-3/TRBV12-4	TRBJ2-7	TGTGCCAGCGCCCATAGCGGGGATTCCTACGAGCAGTACTTC	CASAHSGDSYEQYF
16	-	TRBD2	TRBV24-1	TRBJ2-1	TGTGCCACCAGTGATCCCTCGGGGGGGGGTTACAATGAGCAGTTCTTC	CATSDPSGGGYNEQFF